This T cell receptor (beta chain) was obtained from a study of blood T cell repertoires in COVID-19. The wider study: Acute and convalescent COVID-19 specimens originated in the United States, Italy and Spain. T cells, B-cell-depleted T cells, or PBMCs provided the cDNA or gDNA that served as material.

Sequencing was performed with immunoSEQ multiplex PCR; in TCRdb, only in-frame clones are kept and a portion is missing. This table holds approximately 88,000 clones, about nine tenths found once. Trimming at V came to 3 bases and at J to 0 bases, leaving 5 bases not matched to a gene. The V gene's germline CDR1 is KGHSH and CDR2 LQKENI. This CDR3 spans 17 amino acids. Sequencing input: peripheral blood. The source of this sequence is a male donor with acute or convalescent COVID-19. V usage is TRBV18 and J usage is TRBJ2-6, with 7 bases aligning to TRBD1. This chain's CDR3 is CASSPGQRDSGANVLTF. CDR3 sequence (DNA): TGTGCCAGCTCACCGGGACAGAGAGACTCTGGGGCCAACGTCCTGACTTTC.